These 19 T cell receptor beta chains originate from one sample sequenced in a study of lymphopenia after photon versus proton radiotherapy. Generated by immunoSEQ multiplex PCR, the TCRdb table keeps only in-frame clones and is missing some. The table shows under 25,000 clones, with roughly 85% occurring only once. Sequencing was performed on peripheral blood, taken from a patient treated with photon-based radiotherapy. The receptor source for this set is a man aged 55 to 70 with pancreatic cancer.

The chain joins TRBV7-9 to TRBJ1-3; D not resolved. CDR3 length equals 14 residues. Trimming took off 0 bases at V and 8 bases at J, with 11 bases between the two ends. The germline V gene has CDR1 SEHNR and CDR2 FQNEAQ (reference sequence). CDR3 sequence: CASSLAYRGDTIYF. For the CDR3, the DNA is TGTGCCAGCAGCTTAGCATACAGAGGAGACACCATATATTTT. The whole variable domain, remainder taken from reference TRBV7-9 and TRBJ1-3, is DTGVSQNPRHKITKRGQNVTFRCDPISEHNRLYWYRQTLGQGPEFLTYFQNEAQLEKSRLLSDRFSAERPKGSFSTLEIQRTEQGDSAMYLCASSLAYRGDTIYFGEGSWLTVV.

This clone was recorded a few times. The chain carries TRBV6-5 and TRBJ1-3; the D is unclear. This CDR3 is built from 14 residues. V lost 5 bases to trimming and J lost 2 bases, with 10 bases between them. Germline CDR1 MNHEY, CDR2 SVGAGI. This chain's CDR3 is CASSTLGAGNTIYF. The CDR3 region has the DNA TGTGCCAGCAGTACCCTCGGGGCTGGAAACACCATATATTTT.

This clone rates as medium-sized. J is TRBJ1-1 and V is TRBV7-9; D remains ambiguous. CDR3 length: 14 residues. From germline, CDR1 is SEHNR and CDR2 FQNEAQ (reference sequence). Trimming pared 11 bases from V and 0 bases from J, leaving 16 bases between. The CDR3 DNA follows: TGTGCCGGCCTAGGGTTGACGGTGAACACTGAAGCTTTCTTT. Translating gives CAGLGLTVNTEAFF.

This clone appeared a few times. The V call is TRBV11-2, the J call TRBJ1-6; D not resolved. The CDR3 spans 13 residues. Germline assignment: CDR1 SGHAT and CDR2 FQNNGV. Trimming cost V 1 base and J 6 bases, with 4 bases left between them. The CDR3 loop reads CASSLAFNSPLHF. For the CDR3, the DNA is TGTGCCAGCAGCTTAGCCTTTAATTCACCCCTCCACTTT.

The chain employs TRBV19 and TRBJ2-4; 11 nucleotides match TRBD1. Per the germline V gene, CDR1 is LNHDA and CDR2 is SQIVND (reference sequence). J was trimmed by 4 bases and V by 9 bases; bases with no gene match: 5. This CDR3 is 14 amino acids long. In nucleotides, the CDR3 is TGTGCCAGCCTTGGGACAGGGGGGAAAAACATTCAGTACTTC. Its protein is CASLGTGGKNIQYF.

The CDR3: CASSVKLGQRNSPLHF. The CDR3 nucleotides read TGTGCCAGCAGTGTGAAATTGGGCCAGAGAAATTCACCCCTCCACTTT. This rearrangement joins TRBV25-1 to TRBJ1-6; D gene unclear. With 4 bases removed from V and 7 bases from J, the gap between germline ends came to 17 bases. Germline-derived CDR1 and CDR2 are MGHDK and SYGVNS. The CDR3 totals 16 residues. The whole variable domain, filled in from reference TRBV25-1 and TRBJ1-6, reads EADIYQTPRYLVIGTGKKITLECSQTMGHDKMYWYQQDPGMELHLIHYSYGVNSTEKGDLSSESTVSRIRTEHFPLTLESARPSHTSQYLCASSVKLGQRNSPLHFGNGTRLTVT.

The chain is built from TRBV11-3 and TRBJ2-5; D may correspond to TRBD1 or TRBD2 (5 bases each). This CDR3 comprises 13 residues. CDR1 is SGHNT and CDR2 is YENEEA in the germline V gene. The V end was cut by 1 base, the J end by 2 bases, with 5 bases between. The CDR3: CASSLGGQETQYF. As DNA, the CDR3 is TGTGCCAGCAGCTTAGGGGGGCAAGAGACCCAGTACTTC.

V and J are TRBV9 and TRBJ2-5; D unclear. V lost 3 bases, J lost 5 bases, and 14 bases lay in between. The CDR3 extends over 14 amino acids. Germline assignment: CDR1 SGDLS and CDR2 YYNGEE. Here the CDR3 DNA reads TGTGCCAGCAGCGAGTTTGATCTAGGGGAGACCCAGTACTTC. This sequence encodes CASSEFDLGETQYF. The entire variable domain, with the rest obtained from reference TRBV9 and TRBJ2-5, is as follows: DSGVTQTPKHLITATGQRVTLRCSPRSGDLSVYWYQQSLDQGLQFLIQYYNGEERAKGNILERFSAQQFPDLHSELNLSSLELGDSALYFCASSEFDLGETQYFGPGTRLLVL.

The rearrangement links TRBV7-9 to TRBJ2-5; D is unresolved. This CDR3 region has 12 residues. Germline values: CDR1 SEHNR, CDR2 FQNEAQ (reference sequence). The ends were cut back, 1 base at V and 2 bases at J, with 2 bases in the middle. CDR3 sequence reads: CASSLEQETQYF. In DNA form, the CDR3 reads TGTGCCAGCAGCTTAGAGCAAGAGACCCAGTACTTC.

The V call is TRBV4-1, the J call TRBJ2-5; 10 bases are shared with TRBD2. V trimming: 1 base; J trimming: 8 bases; junction bases outside the gene matches: 7. This CDR3 has 15 residues. Germline V gives CDR1 MGHRA, CDR2 YSYEKL. The CDR3 spells CASSQGLTSGATQYF. CDR3 nucleotides: TGCGCCAGCAGCCAAGGGTTAACTAGCGGGGCCACCCAGTACTTC.

J is TRBJ2-2 and V is TRBV27; TRBD1 is a possible D gene (5 bases). Germline loops: CDR1 MNHEY, CDR2 SMNVEV (reference sequence). The germline V and J ends were trimmed by 3 bases and 0 bases, with 8 bases remaining between them. CDR3 size: 15 residues. The CDR3 nucleotides are TGTGCCAGCAGTTTTATCAGGGCGAACACCGGGGAGCTGTTTTTT. Its protein is CASSFIRANTGELFF.

The chain couples TRBV5-4 to TRBJ2-5; 8 bases match TRBD2. Germline trimming cut 6 bases from V and 3 bases from J; bases unmatched to any gene: 4. Germline V gene data show CDR1 as SGHNT and CDR2 as YYREEE (reference sequence). The CDR3 is 13 amino acids. The DNA of the CDR3 is TGTGCCAGCACCCAAGCGGGGGAAGAGACCCAGTACTTC. This encodes CASTQAGEETQYF.

To note about this clone: Germline and junction disagree at one end, which may indicate a read error. This sample includes further DNA sequences coding for the same CDR3. The chain links TRBV30 to TRBJ2-1; D remains ambiguous. CDR1 is GTSNPN and CDR2 is SVGIG in the germline V gene (reference sequence). The CDR3 consists of 14 residues. The CDR3 sequence is CAWSGSKSLNEQFF. DNA of the CDR3: TGTGCCTGGAGTGGGTCAAAAAGCCTTAATGAGCAATTCTTC.

The V call is TRBV19, the J call TRBJ1-5, with D possibly matching TRBD1 (6 bases). The CDR3 has 14 residues. V dropped 1 base and J dropped 6 bases, with 10 bases sitting between them. The germline gives CDR1 LNHDA, CDR2 SQIVND (reference sequence). CDR3 region: CASSIGTGFQPQHF. The CDR3 DNA reads as TGTGCCAGTAGTATAGGAACAGGGTTTCAGCCCCAGCATTTT.

V is TRBV15 and J is TRBJ1-1; TRBD1 is a possible D gene (5 bases). The CDR3 loop spans 15 amino acids. Germline V gene data show CDR1 as LNHNV and CDR2 as YYDKDF (reference sequence). Trimming shortened V by 1 base and J by 6 bases, and 15 bases separated the two germline ends. CDR3 sequence: CATSRGSGGKSEAFF. CDR3 coding DNA: TGTGCCACCAGCAGAGGTAGTGGGGGGAAGTCTGAAGCTTTCTTT.

This sequence joins TRBV18 and TRBJ1-1, with D possibly matching TRBD1 (5 bases). CDR3 length: 12 amino acids. Germline assignment: CDR1 KGHSH and CDR2 LQKENI. V was cut by 6 bases and J by 10 bases, with 15 bases left in between. The DNA for the CDR3 is TGTGCCAGCTCCCTAAACCAGGGACGAGCTTTCTTT. Residues: CASSLNQGRAFF.

This clone showed up just once. The chain uses TRBV28 and TRBJ2-1; 9 nucleotides agree with TRBD2. The germline gives CDR1 MDHEN, CDR2 SYDVKM. The junction had 12 bases not matched to a gene; V was cut back by 6 bases and J by 3 bases. CDR3 length equals 17 residues. CDR3 in DNA: TGTGCCAGCAGCAGGAGGGTAGCGGGGGAAAACTACAATGAGCAGTTCTTC. Translating it yields CASSRRVAGENYNEQFF.

The genes are TRBV2 and TRBJ2-3, with 12 bases identical to TRBD2. Germline V lookup: CDR1 SNHLY, CDR2 FYNNEI. The V gene end was trimmed by 7 bases and the J gene end by 0 bases; junction bases not matched to a gene: 5. The CDR3 runs to 16 residues. CDR3 loop: CASNLAGGRSTDTQYF. In DNA, the CDR3 is TGTGCCAGCAACCTAGCGGGGGGGCGAAGCACAGATACGCAGTATTTT.

This chain links TRBV10-3 with TRBJ2-3; weak D call: TRBD2 (6 bases). V lost 8 bases, J lost 2 bases, and 17 bases lay in between. The CDR3 sequence is 15 residues long. Germline V gene sequence: CDR1 ENHRY, CDR2 SYGVKD. CDR3 bases: TGTGCCATCGGATCCGGGAGCCCGGACACAGATACGCAGTATTTT. This translates into CAIGSGSPDTDTQYF.